The 13 T cell receptor beta chains listed next were all sequenced from one sample in a study of T cell changes during pregnancy in multiple sclerosis. Sequencing was performed with immunoSEQ multiplex PCR; in TCRdb, only in-frame clones are kept and a portion is missing. Of around 100,000 clones in the sample, approximately 90% are singletons; the top ten hold around 0.79%. Sequences were derived from peripheral blood, sampled in the second trimester of pregnancy. These receptors originate from a female donor in good health, enrolled as a control in a pregnancy study.

This rearrangement joins TRBV18 to TRBJ1-2; 7 nucleotides agree with TRBD1. CDR3 size: 16 residues. V lost 3 bases and J lost 0; bases outside the gene matches: 7. Germline loops: CDR1 KGHSH, CDR2 LQKENI. The CDR3 loop is CASSPWDSKTNYGYTF. In DNA form, the CDR3 reads TGTGCCAGCTCACCCTGGGACAGTAAGACTAACTATGGCTACACCTTC.

The rearrangement links TRBV2 to TRBJ2-7; D is possibly TRBD1 (6 bases). From germline, CDR1 is SNHLY and CDR2 FYNNEI. This CDR3 is 12 amino acids long. The V gene lost 1 base and the J gene lost 9 bases, with 10 bases spanning the gap. In DNA, the CDR3 is TGTGCCAGCAGTGAAGTCAGGGGAGTGCAGTACTTC. Its protein product is CASSEVRGVQYF.

The chain employs TRBV6-4 and TRBJ1-2; D remains unclear. Germline V gives CDR1 MRHNA, CDR2 SNTAGT. This CDR3 comprises 13 residues. The V end lost 2 bases, the J end lost 3 bases, and 7 bases lay between the germline ends. The DNA for the CDR3 is TGTGCCAGCAGTGACGGTACTTACTATGGCTACACCTTC. Translating gives CASSDGTYYGYTF.

This sequence joins TRBV19 and TRBJ2-6; D may be TRBD1 (6 bases). CDR3 length equals 16 residues. Germline assignment: CDR1 LNHDA and CDR2 SQIVND (reference sequence). The ends were cut back, 6 bases at V and 2 bases at J, with 14 bases in the middle. As DNA, the CDR3 is TGTGCCAGTAGCCCCCACAGGGAGACTGGGGCCAACGTCCTGACTTTC. It encodes CASSPHRETGANVLTF.

The chain combines TRBV6-5 with TRBJ2-7; 13 bases line up with TRBD2. The germline V gene encodes CDR1 MNHEY and CDR2 SVGAGI. V trimming: 5 bases; J trimming: 7 bases; junction bases outside the gene matches: 5. The length of the CDR3 is 14 residues. The CDR3 loop reads CASSGLAGAREQYF. CDR3 DNA: TGTGCCAGCAGTGGACTAGCGGGAGCGAGGGAGCAGTACTTC.

For the CDR3, the DNA is TGCGCCAGCGGGGAGACTAGCGGGAGAACAGATACGCAGTATTTT. It specifies CASGETSGRTDTQYF. V gene TRBV5-1 combines with J gene TRBJ2-3; TRBD2 aligns across 12 bases. The V gene's germline CDR1 is SGHRS and CDR2 YFSETQ. V lost 7 bases to trimming and J lost 3 bases; unmatched junction nucleotides: 6. The CDR3 has 15 amino acids.

The J gene is TRBJ1-5, the V gene TRBV5-1; perhaps TRBD1 as D (6 bases). Germline loops: CDR1 SGHRS, CDR2 YFSETQ. V lost 0 bases, J lost 7 bases, and 14 bases lay in between. The CDR3 length is 15 residues. The chain's CDR3 is CASSLGAGVEQPQHF. In DNA form, the CDR3 reads TGCGCCAGCAGCTTGGGAGCAGGGGTTGAACAGCCCCAGCATTTT.

The J gene is TRBJ1-1, the V gene TRBV6-5, with TRBD1 identical over 8 bases. CDR3 size: 15 residues. With 5 bases clipped from V and 1 base from J, the junction kept 6 bases outside the gene matches. From germline, CDR1 is MNHEY and CDR2 SVGAGI. The CDR3 spells CASSTRQGTNTEAFF. The CDR3 DNA follows: TGTGCCAGCAGTACGCGACAGGGGACGAACACTGAAGCTTTCTTT.

The chain has TRBV5-4 and TRBJ2-1; 15 bases agree with TRBD2. The J segment lost 9 bases and the V segment lost 7 bases, leaving 5 bases of the junction unmatched. The germline V gene encodes CDR1 SGHNT and CDR2 YYREEE (reference sequence). The CDR3 spans 14 residues. As DNA, the CDR3 is TGTGCCAGCGGGACTAGCGGGGGGCAAGGTGAGCAGTTCTTC. It is translated as CASGTSGGQGEQFF.

CDR3 amino acids: CSVGGRGGTEAFF. CDR3 DNA sequence: TGCAGCGTTGGGGGCAGGGGCGGCACTGAAGCTTTCTTT. This sequence joins TRBV29-1 and TRBJ1-1, with TRBD1 as a possible D gene (6 bases). Per the germline V gene, CDR1 is SQVTM and CDR2 is ANQGSEA. CDR3 length equals 13 residues. Trimming stripped 4 bases from V and 4 bases from J, with 13 bases between.

This clone turned up a few times. This chain connects TRBV7-2 to TRBJ1-6; D remains ambiguous. Per the germline V gene, CDR1 is SGHTA and CDR2 is FQGNSA. This CDR3 comprises 16 residues. The V gene lost 4 bases and the J gene lost 7 bases, with 17 bases spanning the gap. For the CDR3, the DNA is TGTGCCAGCAGCTCCCATCGGGGTCGAGGCAATTCACCCCTCCACTTT. Translated, it gives CASSSHRGRGNSPLHF.

V is TRBV27 and J is TRBJ1-6; possible D gene TRBD1, 6 bases. The V gene's germline CDR1 is MNHEY and CDR2 SMNVEV (reference sequence). V was pared by 5 bases and J by 6 bases, with 17 bases between. The CDR3 totals 16 residues. The CDR3 DNA is TGTGCCAGCAGTCCCCTGGCAGGGGCCACTAATTCACCCCTCCACTTT. It specifies CASSPLAGATNSPLHF.

This chain connects TRBV7-9 to TRBJ1-1; 8 positions agree with TRBD1. The length of the CDR3 is 14 residues. Looked up from germline, CDR1 is SEHNR and CDR2 is FQNEAQ (reference sequence). V shed 5 bases and J 1 base; nucleotides not matched to a gene: 3. CDR3: CASSPTGGNTEAFF. In DNA, the CDR3 is TGTGCCAGCAGCCCTACAGGGGGGAACACTGAAGCTTTCTTT.